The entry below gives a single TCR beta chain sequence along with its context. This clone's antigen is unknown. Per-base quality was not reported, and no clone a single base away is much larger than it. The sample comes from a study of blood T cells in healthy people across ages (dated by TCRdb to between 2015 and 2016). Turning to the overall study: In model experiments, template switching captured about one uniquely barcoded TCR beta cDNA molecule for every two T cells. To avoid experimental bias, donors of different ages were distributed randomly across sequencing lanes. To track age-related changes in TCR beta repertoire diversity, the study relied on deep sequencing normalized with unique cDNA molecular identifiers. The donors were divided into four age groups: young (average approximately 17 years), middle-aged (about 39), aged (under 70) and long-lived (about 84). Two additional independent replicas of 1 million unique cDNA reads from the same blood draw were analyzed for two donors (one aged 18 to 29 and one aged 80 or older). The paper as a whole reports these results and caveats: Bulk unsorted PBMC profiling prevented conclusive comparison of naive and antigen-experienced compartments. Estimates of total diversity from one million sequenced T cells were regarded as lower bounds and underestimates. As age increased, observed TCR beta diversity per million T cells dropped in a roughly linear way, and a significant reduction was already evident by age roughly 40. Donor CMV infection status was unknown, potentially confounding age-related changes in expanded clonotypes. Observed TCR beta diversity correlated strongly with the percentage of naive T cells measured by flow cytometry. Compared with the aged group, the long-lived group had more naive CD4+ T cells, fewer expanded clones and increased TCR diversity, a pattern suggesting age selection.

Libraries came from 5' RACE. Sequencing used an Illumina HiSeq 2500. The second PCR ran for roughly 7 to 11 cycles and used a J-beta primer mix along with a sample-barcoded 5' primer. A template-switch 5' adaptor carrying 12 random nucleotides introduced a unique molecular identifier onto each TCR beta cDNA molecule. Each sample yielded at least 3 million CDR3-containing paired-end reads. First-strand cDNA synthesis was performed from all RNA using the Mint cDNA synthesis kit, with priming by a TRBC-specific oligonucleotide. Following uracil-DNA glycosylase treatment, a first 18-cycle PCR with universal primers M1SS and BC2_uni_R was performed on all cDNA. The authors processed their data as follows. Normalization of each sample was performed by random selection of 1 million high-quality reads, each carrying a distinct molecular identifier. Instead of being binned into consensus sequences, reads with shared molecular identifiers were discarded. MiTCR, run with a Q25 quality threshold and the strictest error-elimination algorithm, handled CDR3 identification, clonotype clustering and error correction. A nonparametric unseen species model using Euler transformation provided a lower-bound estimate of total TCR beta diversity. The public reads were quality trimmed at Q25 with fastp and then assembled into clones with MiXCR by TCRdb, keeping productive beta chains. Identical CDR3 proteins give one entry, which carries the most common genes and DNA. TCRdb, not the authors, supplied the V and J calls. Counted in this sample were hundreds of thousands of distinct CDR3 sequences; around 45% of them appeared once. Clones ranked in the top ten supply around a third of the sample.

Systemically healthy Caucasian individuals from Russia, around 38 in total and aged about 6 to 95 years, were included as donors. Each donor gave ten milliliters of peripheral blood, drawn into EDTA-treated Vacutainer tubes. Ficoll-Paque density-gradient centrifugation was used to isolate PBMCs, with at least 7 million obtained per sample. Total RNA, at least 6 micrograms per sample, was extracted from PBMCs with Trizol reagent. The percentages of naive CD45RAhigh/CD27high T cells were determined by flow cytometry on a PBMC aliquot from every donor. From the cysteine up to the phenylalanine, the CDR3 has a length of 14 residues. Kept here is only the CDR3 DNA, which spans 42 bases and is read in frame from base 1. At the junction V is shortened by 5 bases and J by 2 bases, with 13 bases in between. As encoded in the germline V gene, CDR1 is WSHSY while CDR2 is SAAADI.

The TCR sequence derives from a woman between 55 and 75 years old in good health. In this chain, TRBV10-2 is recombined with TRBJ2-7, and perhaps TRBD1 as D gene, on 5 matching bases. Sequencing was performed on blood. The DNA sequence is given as TGCGCCAGCAGTCCGGACAAGCCAACCTACGAGCAGTACTTC. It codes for CASSPDKPTYEQYF.